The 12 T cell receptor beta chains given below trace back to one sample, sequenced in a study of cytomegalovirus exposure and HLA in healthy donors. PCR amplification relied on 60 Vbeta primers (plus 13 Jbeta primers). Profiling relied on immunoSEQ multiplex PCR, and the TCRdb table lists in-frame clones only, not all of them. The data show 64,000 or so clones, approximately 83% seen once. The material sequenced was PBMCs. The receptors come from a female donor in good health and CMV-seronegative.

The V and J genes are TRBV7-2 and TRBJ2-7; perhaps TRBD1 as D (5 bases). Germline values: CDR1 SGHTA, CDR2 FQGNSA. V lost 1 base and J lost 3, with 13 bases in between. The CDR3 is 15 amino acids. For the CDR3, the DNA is TGTGCCAGCAGCTTAGGGGTAGGTCAGGGCTACGAGCAGTACTTC. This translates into CASSLGVGQGYEQYF.

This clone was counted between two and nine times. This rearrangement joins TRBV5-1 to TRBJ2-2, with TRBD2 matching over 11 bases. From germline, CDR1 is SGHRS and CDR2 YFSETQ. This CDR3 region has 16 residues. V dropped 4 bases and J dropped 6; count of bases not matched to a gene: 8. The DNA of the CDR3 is TGCGCCAGCAGCCCACTAGCGGGGGCCGGATCCGGGGAGCTGTTTTTT. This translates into CASSPLAGAGSGELFF. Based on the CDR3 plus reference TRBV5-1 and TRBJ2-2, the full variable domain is KAGVTQTPRYLIKTRGQQVTLSCSPISGHRSVSWYQQTPGQGLQFLFEYFSETQRNKGNFPGRFSGRQFSNSRSEMNVSTLELGDSALYLCASSPLAGAGSGELFFGEGSRLTVL.

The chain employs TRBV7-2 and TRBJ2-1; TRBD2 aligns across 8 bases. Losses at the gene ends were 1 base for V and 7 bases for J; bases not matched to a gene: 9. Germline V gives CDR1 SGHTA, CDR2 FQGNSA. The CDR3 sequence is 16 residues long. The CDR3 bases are TGTGCCAGCAGCTTAGTGTCGAGCGGGAGTTCGAATGAGCAGTTCTTC. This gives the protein CASSLVSSGSSNEQFF. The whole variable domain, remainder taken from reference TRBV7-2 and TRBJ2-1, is GAGVSQSPSNKVTEKGKDVELRCDPISGHTALYWYRQSLGQGLEFLIYFQGNSAPDKSGLPSDRFSAERTGGSVSTLTIQRTQQEDSAVYLCASSLVSSGSSNEQFFGPGTRLTVL.

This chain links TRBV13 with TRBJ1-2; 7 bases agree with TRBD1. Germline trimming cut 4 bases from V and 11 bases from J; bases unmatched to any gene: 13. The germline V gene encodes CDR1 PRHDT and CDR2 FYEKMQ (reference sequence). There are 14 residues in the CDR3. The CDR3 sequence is CASSSPARTGRYTF. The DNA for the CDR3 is TGTGCCAGCAGCTCCCCGGCAAGGACAGGACGGTACACCTTC.

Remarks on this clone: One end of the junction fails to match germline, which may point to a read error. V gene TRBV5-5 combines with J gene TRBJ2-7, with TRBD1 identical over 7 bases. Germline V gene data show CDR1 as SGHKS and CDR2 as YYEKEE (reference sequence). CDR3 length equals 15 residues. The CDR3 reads CASTLTGTATYEQYF. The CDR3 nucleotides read TGTGCCAGCACCTTGACAGGGACGGCGACCTACGAGCAGTACTTC.

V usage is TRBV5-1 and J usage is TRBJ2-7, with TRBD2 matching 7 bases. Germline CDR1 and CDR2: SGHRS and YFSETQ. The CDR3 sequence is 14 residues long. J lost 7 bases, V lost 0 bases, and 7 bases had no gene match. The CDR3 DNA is TGCGCCAGCAGCTTGGTAGCCTCGGGGGGAGAGCAGTACTTC. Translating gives CASSLVASGGEQYF.

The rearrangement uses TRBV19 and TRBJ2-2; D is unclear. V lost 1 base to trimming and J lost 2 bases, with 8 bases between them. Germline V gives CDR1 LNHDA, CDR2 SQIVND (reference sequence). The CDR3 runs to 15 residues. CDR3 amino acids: CASSIVAVNTGELFF. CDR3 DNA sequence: TGTGCCAGTAGTATAGTAGCTGTAAACACCGGGGAGCTGTTTTTT.

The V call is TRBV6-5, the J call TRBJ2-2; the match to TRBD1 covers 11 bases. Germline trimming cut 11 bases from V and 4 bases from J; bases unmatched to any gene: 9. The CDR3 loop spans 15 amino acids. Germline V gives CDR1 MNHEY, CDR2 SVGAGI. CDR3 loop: CAGRTGGVSTGELFF. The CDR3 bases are TGTGCCGGAAGGACAGGGGGCGTGAGCACCGGGGAGCTGTTTTTT.

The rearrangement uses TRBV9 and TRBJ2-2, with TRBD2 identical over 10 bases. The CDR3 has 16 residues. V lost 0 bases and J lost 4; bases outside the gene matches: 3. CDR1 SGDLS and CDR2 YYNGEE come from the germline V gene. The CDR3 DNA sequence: TGTGCCAGCAGCGTAGTTTCTAGCGGGGGCACCGGGGAGCTGTTTTTT. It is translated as CASSVVSSGGTGELFF.

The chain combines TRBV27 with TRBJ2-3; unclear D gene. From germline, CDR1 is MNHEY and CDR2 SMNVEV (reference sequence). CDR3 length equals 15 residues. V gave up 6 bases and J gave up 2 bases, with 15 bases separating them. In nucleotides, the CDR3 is TGTGCCAGCAGCCCAGGTTTTCAAGTCACAGATACGCAGTATTTT. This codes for CASSPGFQVTDTQYF.

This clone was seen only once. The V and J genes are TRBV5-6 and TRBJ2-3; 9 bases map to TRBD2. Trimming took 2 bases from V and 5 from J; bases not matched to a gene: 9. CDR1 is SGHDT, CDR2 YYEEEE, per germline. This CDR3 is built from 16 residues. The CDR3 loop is CASSFLAGGQVDTQYF. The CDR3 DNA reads TGTGCCAGCAGCTTCCTGGCGGGGGGGCAGGTAGATACGCAGTATTTT.

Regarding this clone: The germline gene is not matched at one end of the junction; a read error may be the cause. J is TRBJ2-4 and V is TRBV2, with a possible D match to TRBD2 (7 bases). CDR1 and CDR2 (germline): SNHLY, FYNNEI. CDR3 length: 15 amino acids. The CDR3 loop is CASRNGGQGKNSQYF. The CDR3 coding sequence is TGTGCCAGCAGGAACGGGGGGCAGGGGAAAAACAGTCAGTACTTC.